This TCR beta chain was captured by sequencing in a study of metastatic and nonmetastatic thyroid tumors. On the study more broadly: Peripheral blood and tumor or nodule samples from malignant and benign thyroid patients were compared.

This clone showed up many times. Prior to thyroid surgery, none of the patients had received any treatment. How the authors handled the data: Across clinicopathological groups, CDR3 differences served as the basis for building a distant-metastasis classifier for papillary thyroid cancer. TCRdb ran MiXCR on the PCR reads. These V and J calls derive from TCRdb rather than the authors' analysis. The data show tens of thousands of clones, around 16% seen once. The length of the CDR3 is 13 residues. The germline V gene has CDR1 SGHVS and CDR2 FNYEAQ. Trimming removed 1 base from V and 3 bases from J, with 7 bases in between.

The V gene is TRBV7-6, the J gene TRBJ2-7; D not resolved. The sequence came from a female donor with papillary thyroid cancer or a benign thyroid nodule (not recorded which). Some clones in this sample may be carry-over from other donors' samples. Sample: blood. The CDR3 nucleotides are TGTGCCAGCAGCTTAGGGGAAAACTACGAGCAGTACTTC. It specifies CASSLGENYEQYF. Variable domain in full (rest from reference TRBV7-6 and TRBJ2-7): GAGVSQSPRYKVTKRGQDVALRCDPISGHVSLYWYRQALGQGPEFLTYFNYEAQQDKSGLPNDRFSAERPEGSISTLTIQRTEQRDSAMYRCASSLGENYEQYFGPGTRLTVT.